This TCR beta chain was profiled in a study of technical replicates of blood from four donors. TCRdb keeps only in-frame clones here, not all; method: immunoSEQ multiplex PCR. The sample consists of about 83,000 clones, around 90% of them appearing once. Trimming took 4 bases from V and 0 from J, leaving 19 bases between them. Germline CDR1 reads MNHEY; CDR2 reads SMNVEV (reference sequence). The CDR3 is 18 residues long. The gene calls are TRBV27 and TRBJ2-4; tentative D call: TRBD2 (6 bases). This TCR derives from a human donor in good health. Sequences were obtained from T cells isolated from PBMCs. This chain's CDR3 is CASSSPAREPIAKNIQYF. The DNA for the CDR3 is TGTGCCAGCAGTTCCCCCGCCCGGGAGCCCATAGCCAAAAACATTCAGTACTTC.